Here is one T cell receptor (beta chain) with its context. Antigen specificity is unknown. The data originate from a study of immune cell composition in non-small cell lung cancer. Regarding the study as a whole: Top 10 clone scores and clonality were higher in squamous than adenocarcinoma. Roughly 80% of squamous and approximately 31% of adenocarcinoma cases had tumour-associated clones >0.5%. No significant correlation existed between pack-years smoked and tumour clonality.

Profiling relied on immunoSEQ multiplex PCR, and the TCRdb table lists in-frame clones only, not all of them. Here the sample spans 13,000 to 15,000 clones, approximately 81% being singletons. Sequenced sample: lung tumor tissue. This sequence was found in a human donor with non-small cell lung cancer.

The chain's CDR3 is CASRDQVSTGELFF. The CDR3, as DNA: TGTGCCAGCAGGGACCAGGTTAGCACCGGGGAGCTGTTTTTT. The chain recombines TRBV6-1 with TRBJ2-2; D uncertain. V was shortened by 6 bases and J by 4 bases, with 12 bases between the two germline ends. Germline V gives CDR1 MNHNS, CDR2 SASEGT. This CDR3 region has 14 residues.